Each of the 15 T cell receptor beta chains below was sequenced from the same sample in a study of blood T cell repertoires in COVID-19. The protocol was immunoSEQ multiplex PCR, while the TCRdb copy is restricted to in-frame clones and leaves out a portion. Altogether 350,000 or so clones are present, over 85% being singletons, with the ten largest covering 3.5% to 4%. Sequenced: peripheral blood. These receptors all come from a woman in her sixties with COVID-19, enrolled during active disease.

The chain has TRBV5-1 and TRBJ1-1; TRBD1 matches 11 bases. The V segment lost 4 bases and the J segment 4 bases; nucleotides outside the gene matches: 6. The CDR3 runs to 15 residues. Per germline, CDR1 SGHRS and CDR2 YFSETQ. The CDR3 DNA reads TGCGCCAGCAGCAGCCGGACAGGGGGCGGCACTGAAGCTTTCTTT. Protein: CASSSRTGGGTEAFF.

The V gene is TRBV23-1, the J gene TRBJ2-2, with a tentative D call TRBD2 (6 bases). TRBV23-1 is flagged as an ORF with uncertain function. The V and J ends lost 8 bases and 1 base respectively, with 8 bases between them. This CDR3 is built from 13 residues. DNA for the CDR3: TGCGCCAGCGGCGGGGAGAACACCGGGGAGCTGTTTTTT. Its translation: CASGGENTGELFF.

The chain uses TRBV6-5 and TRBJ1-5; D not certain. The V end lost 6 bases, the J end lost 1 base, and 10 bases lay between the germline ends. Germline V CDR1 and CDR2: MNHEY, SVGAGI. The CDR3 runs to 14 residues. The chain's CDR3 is CASRGGRSNQPQHF. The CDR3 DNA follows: TGTGCCAGCAGGGGAGGGAGAAGCAATCAGCCCCAGCATTTT.

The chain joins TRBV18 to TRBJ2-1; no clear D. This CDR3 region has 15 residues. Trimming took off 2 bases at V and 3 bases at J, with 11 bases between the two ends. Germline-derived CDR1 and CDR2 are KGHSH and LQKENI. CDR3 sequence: CASSPITVNYNEQFF. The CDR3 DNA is TGTGCCAGCTCACCAATTACAGTCAACTACAATGAGCAGTTCTTC.

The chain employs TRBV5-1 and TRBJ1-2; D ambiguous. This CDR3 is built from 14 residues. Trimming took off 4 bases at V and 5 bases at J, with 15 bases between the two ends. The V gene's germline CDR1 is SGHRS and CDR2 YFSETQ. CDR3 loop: CASSPGEESYGYTF. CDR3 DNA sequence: TGCGCCAGCAGCCCCGGGGAGGAGAGTTATGGCTACACCTTC.

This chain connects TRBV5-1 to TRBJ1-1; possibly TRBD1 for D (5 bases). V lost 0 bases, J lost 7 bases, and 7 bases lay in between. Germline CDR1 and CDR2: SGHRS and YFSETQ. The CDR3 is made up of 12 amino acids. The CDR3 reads CASSLGQNEAFF. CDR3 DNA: TGCGCCAGCAGCTTGGGACAGAATGAAGCTTTCTTT.

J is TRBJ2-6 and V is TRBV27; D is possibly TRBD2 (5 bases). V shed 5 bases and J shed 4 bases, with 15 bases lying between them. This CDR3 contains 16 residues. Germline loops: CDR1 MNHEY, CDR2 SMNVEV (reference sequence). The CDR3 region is CASSPTGVLGANVLTF. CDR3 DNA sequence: TGTGCCAGCAGTCCGACCGGGGTCCTCGGGGCCAACGTCCTGACTTTC.

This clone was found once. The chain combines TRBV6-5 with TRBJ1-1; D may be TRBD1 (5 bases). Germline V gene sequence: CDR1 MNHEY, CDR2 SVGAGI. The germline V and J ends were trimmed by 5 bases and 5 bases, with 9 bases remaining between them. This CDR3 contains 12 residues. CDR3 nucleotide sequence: TGTGCCAGCAGTACCAGGGTAACTGAAGCTTTCTTT. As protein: CASSTRVTEAFF.

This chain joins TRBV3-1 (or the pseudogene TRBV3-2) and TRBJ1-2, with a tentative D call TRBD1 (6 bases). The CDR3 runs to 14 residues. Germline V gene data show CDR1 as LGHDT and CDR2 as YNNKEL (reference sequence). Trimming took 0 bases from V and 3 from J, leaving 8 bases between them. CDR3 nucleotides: TGTGCCAGCAGCCAAGAGGGGGCATACTATGGCTACACCTTC. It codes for CASSQEGAYYGYTF.

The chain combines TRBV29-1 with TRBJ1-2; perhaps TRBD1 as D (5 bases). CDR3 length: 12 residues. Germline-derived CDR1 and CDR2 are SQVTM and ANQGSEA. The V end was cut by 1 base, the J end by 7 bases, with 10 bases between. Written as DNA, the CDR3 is TGCAGCGTTGAAGCCGGGCAGGGTGGCTACACCTTC. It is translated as CSVEAGQGGYTF. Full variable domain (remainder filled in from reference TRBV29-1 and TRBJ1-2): SAVISQKPSRDICQRGTSLTIQCQVDSQVTMMFWYRQQPGQSLTLIATANQGSEATYESGFVIDKFPISRPNLTFSTLTVSNMSPEDSSIYLCSVEAGQGGYTFGSGTRLTVV.

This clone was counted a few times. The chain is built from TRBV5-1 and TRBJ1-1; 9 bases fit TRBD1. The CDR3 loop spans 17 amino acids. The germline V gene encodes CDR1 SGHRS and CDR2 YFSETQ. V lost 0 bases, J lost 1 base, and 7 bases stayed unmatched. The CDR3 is CASSLALTGGPNTEAFF. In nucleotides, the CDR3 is TGCGCCAGCAGCTTGGCGTTAACAGGGGGCCCGAACACTGAAGCTTTCTTT. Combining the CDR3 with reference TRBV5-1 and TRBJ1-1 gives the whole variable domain KAGVTQTPRYLIKTRGQQVTLSCSPISGHRSVSWYQQTPGQGLQFLFEYFSETQRNKGNFPGRFSGRQFSNSRSEMNVSTLELGDSALYLCASSLALTGGPNTEAFFGQGTRLTVV.

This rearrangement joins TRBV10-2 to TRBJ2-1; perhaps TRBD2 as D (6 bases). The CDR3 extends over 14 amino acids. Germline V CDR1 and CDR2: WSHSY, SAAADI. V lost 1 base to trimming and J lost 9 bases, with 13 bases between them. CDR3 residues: CASSEYPEAGEQFF. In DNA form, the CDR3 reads TGCGCCAGCAGTGAGTACCCTGAAGCGGGTGAGCAGTTCTTC.

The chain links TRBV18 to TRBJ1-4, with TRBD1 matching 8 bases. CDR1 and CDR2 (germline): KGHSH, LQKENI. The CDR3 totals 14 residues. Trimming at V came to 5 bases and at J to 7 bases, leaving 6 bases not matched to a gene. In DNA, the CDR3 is TGTGCCAGCTCAGCGACAGGGGCGTTTGAAAAACTGTTTTTT. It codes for CASSATGAFEKLFF. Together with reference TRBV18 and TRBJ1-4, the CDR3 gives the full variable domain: NAGVMQNPRHLVRRRGQEARLRCSPMKGHSHVYWYRQLPEEGLKFMVYLQKENIIDESGMPKERFSAEFPKEGPSILRIQQVVRGDSAAYFCASSATGAFEKLFFGSGTQLSVL.

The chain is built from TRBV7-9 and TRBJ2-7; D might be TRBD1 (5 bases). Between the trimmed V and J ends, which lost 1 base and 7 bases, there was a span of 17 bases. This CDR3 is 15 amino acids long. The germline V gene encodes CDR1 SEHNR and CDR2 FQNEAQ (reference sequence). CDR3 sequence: CASSLDRGSLQEQYF. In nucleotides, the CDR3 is TGTGCCAGCAGCTTAGATAGGGGAAGTTTACAAGAGCAGTACTTC.

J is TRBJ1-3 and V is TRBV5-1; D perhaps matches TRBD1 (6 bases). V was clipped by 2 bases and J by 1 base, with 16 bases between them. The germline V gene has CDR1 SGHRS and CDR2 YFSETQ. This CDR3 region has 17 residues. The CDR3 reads CASSLQGNMGSGNTIYF. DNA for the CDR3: TGCGCCAGCAGCTTACAGGGAAACATGGGTTCTGGAAACACCATATATTTT.